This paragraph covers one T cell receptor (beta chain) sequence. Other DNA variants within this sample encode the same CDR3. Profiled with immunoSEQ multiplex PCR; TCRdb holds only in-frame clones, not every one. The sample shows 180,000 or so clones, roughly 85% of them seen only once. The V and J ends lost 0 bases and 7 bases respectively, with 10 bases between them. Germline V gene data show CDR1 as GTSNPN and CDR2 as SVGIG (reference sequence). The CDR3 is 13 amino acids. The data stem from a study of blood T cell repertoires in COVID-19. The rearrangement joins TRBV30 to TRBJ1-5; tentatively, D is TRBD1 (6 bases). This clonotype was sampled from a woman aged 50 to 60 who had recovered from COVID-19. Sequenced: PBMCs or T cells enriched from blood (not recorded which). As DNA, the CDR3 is TGTGCCTGGAGTGTCACAGGGAACCAGCCCCAGCATTTT. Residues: CAWSVTGNQPQHF.